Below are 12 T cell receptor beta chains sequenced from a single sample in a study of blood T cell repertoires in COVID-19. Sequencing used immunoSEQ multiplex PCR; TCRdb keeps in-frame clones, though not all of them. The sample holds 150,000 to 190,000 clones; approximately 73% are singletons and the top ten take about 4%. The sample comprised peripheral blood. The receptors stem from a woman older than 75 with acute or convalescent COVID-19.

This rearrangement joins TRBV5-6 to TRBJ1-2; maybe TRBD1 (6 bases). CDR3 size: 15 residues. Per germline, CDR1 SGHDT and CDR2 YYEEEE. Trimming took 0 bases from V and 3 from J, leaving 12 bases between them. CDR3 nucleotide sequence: TGTGCCAGCAGCTTGGGGGGGCGTTCGGACTATGGCTACACCTTC. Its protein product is CASSLGGRSDYGYTF.

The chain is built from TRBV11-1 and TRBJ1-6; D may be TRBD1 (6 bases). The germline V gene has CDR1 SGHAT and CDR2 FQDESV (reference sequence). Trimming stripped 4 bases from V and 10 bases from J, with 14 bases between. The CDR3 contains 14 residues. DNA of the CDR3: TGTGCCAGCAGCTACTCGGACAGTAACTCACCCCTCCACTTT. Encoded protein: CASSYSDSNSPLHF.

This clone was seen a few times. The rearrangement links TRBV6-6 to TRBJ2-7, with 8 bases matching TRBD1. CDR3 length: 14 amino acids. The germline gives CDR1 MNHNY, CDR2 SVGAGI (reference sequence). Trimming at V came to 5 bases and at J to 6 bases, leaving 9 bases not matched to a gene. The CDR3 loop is CASSGGQAPGEQYF. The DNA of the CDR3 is TGTGCCAGCAGTGGGGGACAGGCCCCCGGCGAGCAGTACTTC.

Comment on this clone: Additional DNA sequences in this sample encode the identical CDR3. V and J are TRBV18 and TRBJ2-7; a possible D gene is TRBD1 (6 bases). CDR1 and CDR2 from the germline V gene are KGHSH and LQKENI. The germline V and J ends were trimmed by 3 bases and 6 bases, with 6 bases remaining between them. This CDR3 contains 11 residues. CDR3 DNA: TGTGCCAGCTCACCGGGGGCCGAGCAGTACTTC. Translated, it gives CASSPGAEQYF.

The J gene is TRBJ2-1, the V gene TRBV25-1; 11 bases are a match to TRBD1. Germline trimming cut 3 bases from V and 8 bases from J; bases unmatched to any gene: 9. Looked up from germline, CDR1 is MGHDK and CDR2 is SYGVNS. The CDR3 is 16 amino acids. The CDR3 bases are TGTGCCAGCAGTGATCCTGGGACAGGGGGGGTGGATGAGCAGTTCTTC. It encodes CASSDPGTGGVDEQFF.

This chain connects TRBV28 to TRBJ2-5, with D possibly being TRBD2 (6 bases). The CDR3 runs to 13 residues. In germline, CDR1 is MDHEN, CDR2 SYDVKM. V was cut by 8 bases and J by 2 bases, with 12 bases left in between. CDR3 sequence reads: CASLPGLQETQYF. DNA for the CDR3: TGTGCCAGCCTCCCGGGACTTCAAGAGACCCAGTACTTC.

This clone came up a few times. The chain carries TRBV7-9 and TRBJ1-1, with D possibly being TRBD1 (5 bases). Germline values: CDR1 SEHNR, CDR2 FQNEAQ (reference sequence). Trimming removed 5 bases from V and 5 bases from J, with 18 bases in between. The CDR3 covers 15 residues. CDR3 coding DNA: TGTGCCAGCAGCCCTCCGGGGGGTCGGCGGACTGAAGCTTTCTTT. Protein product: CASSPPGGRRTEAFF.

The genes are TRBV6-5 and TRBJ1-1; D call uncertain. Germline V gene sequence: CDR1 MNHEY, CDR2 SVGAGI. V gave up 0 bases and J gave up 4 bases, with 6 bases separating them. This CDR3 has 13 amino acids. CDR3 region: CASSYSQATEAFF. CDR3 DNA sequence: TGTGCCAGCAGTTACTCTCAGGCCACTGAAGCTTTCTTT.

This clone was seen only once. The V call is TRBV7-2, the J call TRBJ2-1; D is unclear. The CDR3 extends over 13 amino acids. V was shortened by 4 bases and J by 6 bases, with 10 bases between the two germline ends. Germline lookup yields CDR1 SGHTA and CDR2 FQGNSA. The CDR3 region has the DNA TGTGCCAGCAGCTCCTGGCTTCCCAATGAGCAGTTCTTC. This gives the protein CASSSWLPNEQFF.

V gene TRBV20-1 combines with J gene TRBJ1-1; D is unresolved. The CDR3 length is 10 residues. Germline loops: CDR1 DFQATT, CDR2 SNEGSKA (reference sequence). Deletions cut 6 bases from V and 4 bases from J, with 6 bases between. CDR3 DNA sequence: TGCAGTGCCGCAGGCACTGAAGCTTTCTTT. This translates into CSAAGTEAFF.

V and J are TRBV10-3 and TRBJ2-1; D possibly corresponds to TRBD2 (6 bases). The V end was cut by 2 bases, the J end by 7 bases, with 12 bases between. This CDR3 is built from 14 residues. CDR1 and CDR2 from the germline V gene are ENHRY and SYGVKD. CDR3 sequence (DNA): TGTGCCATCAGTGAGAGGCTAGCGCCGAATGAGCAGTTCTTC. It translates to CAISERLAPNEQFF.

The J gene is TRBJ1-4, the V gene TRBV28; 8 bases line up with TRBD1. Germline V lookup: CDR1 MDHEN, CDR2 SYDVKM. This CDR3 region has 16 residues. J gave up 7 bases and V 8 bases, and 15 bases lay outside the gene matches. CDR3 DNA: TGTGCCAGCGCTTCCCCGGACAGGGTAGGATTTGAAAAACTGTTTTTT. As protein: CASASPDRVGFEKLFF.